A single sample gave rise to the 29 T cell receptor beta chains below, sequenced in a study of T cell changes during pregnancy in multiple sclerosis. Here immunoSEQ multiplex PCR was the method, and the copy in TCRdb shows in-frame clones only, minus some. Of 65,000 to 80,000 clones in the sample, approximately 92% were seen once. Sample: peripheral blood, taken in the first trimester of pregnancy. The receptors shown here come from a female donor with multiple sclerosis, enrolled in a pregnancy study.

This rearrangement joins TRBV19 to TRBJ2-2, with TRBD1 matching over 9 bases. In germline, CDR1 is LNHDA, CDR2 SQIVND (reference sequence). V shed 9 bases and J 3 bases; nucleotides not matched to a gene: 11. This CDR3 is built from 16 residues. The CDR3 loop reads CASGTGGKVDTGELFF. In DNA form, the CDR3 reads TGTGCCAGCGGTACAGGGGGCAAAGTGGACACCGGGGAGCTGTTTTTT.

The DNA for the CDR3 is TGTGCCAGCAGTTACTCAACAGGGAGCAGGAACGAGCAGTACTTC. It codes for CASSYSTGSRNEQYF. This chain uses TRBV6-5 with TRBJ2-7, with a tentative D call TRBD1 (6 bases). Looked up from germline, CDR1 is MNHEY and CDR2 is SVGAGI. The CDR3 contains 15 residues. Trimming took 0 bases from V and 5 from J, leaving 14 bases between them.

This chain uses TRBV6-1 with TRBJ2-2, with D possibly matching TRBD2 (5 bases). The CDR3 totals 13 residues. V was clipped by 6 bases and J by 5 bases, with 10 bases between them. CDR1 is MNHNS and CDR2 is SASEGT in the germline V gene. The CDR3 DNA reads TGTGCCAGCAGGGGCGGCGGGACCGGGGAGCTGTTTTTT. This translates into CASRGGGTGELFF.

The V gene is TRBV5-4, the J gene TRBJ1-1; D is undetermined. This CDR3 has 13 amino acids. Trimming took 4 bases from V and 0 from J, leaving 7 bases between them. CDR1 is SGHNT, CDR2 YYREEE, per germline (reference sequence). The CDR3 bases are TGTGCCAGCAGCCGGGAATTGAACACTGAAGCTTTCTTT. Its translation is CASSRELNTEAFF.

This chain connects TRBV5-1 to TRBJ1-6; TRBD1 might be the D (5 bases). CDR1 is SGHRS, CDR2 YFSETQ, per germline. The CDR3 length is 14 residues. V lost 4 bases to trimming and J lost 10 bases, with 15 bases between them. CDR3 DNA sequence: TGCGCCAGCAGCCCCCTAGGGGCCTCATCACCCCTCCACTTT. Translating it yields CASSPLGASSPLHF.

This chain links TRBV5-5 with TRBJ1-3; D not certain. The CDR3 runs to 14 residues. V shed 1 base and J shed 0 bases, with 5 bases lying between them. In germline, CDR1 is SGHKS, CDR2 YYEKEE (reference sequence). The CDR3: CASSLIVSGNTIYF. As DNA, the CDR3 is TGTGCCAGCAGCTTGATAGTCTCTGGAAACACCATATATTTT. The complete variable domain, with remaining parts taken from reference TRBV5-5 and TRBJ1-3, reads DAGVTQSPTHLIKTRGQQVTLRCSPISGHKSVSWYQQVLGQGPQFIFQYYEKEERGRGNFPDRFSARQFPNYSSELNVNALLLGDSALYLCASSLIVSGNTIYFGEGSWLTVV.

The CDR3 reads CASSLTGKIPYEQYF. The CDR3 region has the DNA TGTGCCAGCAGTCTAACAGGGAAGATTCCCTACGAGCAGTACTTC. The chain carries TRBV11-2 and TRBJ2-7, with TRBD1 as a possible D gene (6 bases). The germline V gene has CDR1 SGHAT and CDR2 FQNNGV. The CDR3 sequence is 15 residues long. With 6 bases removed from V and 2 bases from J, the gap between germline ends came to 17 bases.

V and J are TRBV15 and TRBJ1-6, with TRBD1 as a possible D gene (6 bases). The CDR3 contains 18 residues. V was clipped by 0 bases and J by 0 bases, with 12 bases between them. Germline CDR1 LNHNV, CDR2 YYDKDF (reference sequence). The CDR3 DNA sequence: TGTGCCACCAGCAGAGAAGCGTTGGACAGCTCCTATAATTCACCCCTCCACTTT. Translating it yields CATSREALDSSYNSPLHF.

The rearrangement joins TRBV25-1 to TRBJ2-2, with 9 bases lining up with TRBD1. J was trimmed by 3 bases and V by 4 bases; bases with no gene match: 0. CDR1 and CDR2 from the germline V gene are MGHDK and SYGVNS. The CDR3 runs to 14 residues. CDR3 amino acids: CASSGTGDTGELFF. CDR3 nucleotides: TGTGCCAGCAGTGGGACAGGGGACACCGGGGAGCTGTTTTTT.

The chain is built from TRBV15 and TRBJ1-4, with D hard to call. The V gene lost 3 bases and the J gene lost 0 bases, with 5 bases spanning the gap. Germline CDR1 reads LNHNV; CDR2 reads YYDKDF (reference sequence). The CDR3 covers 14 residues. CDR3 sequence reads: CATSSRATNEKLFF. The CDR3 DNA sequence: TGTGCCACCAGCAGTCGGGCAACTAATGAAAAACTGTTTTTT.

The chain combines TRBV27 with TRBJ2-7; 7 bases fit TRBD1. V lost 5 bases, J lost 6 bases, and 4 bases stayed unmatched. This CDR3 spans 12 amino acids. Germline-derived CDR1 and CDR2 are MNHEY and SMNVEV (reference sequence). The CDR3 region is CASSPGTAEQYF. CDR3 nucleotide sequence: TGTGCCAGCAGTCCCGGGACAGCCGAGCAGTACTTC.

This clone came up once. The rearrangement joins TRBV7-2 to TRBJ1-2, with D possibly being TRBD1 (5 bases). CDR3 length: 14 residues. V lost 5 bases, J lost 8 bases, and 18 bases lay in between. In germline, CDR1 is SGHTA, CDR2 FQGNSA. CDR3 coding DNA: TGTGCCAGCAGCGAAGGAGGGTCAGGGTACGGCTACACCTTC. Amino acid sequence: CASSEGGSGYGYTF. Using reference TRBV7-2 and TRBJ1-2 for the parts outside the CDR3, the full variable domain is GAGVSQSPSNKVTEKGKDVELRCDPISGHTALYWYRQSLGQGLEFLIYFQGNSAPDKSGLPSDRFSAERTGGSVSTLTIQRTQQEDSAVYLCASSEGGSGYGYTFGSGTRLTVV.

The chain recombines TRBV19 with TRBJ2-7; 8 nucleotides match TRBD1. This CDR3 region has 12 residues. The V gene's germline CDR1 is LNHDA and CDR2 SQIVND (reference sequence). V lost 9 bases to trimming and J lost 0 bases; unmatched junction nucleotides: 1. CDR3 sequence: CASRGPSYEQYF. Here the CDR3 DNA reads TGTGCCAGCAGGGGGCCCTCCTACGAGCAGTACTTC.

The rearrangement uses TRBV5-1 and TRBJ1-1, with a tentative D call TRBD1 (6 bases). Germline CDR1 SGHRS, CDR2 YFSETQ. The V and J ends lost 6 bases and 1 base respectively, with 16 bases between them. CDR3 length: 15 amino acids. CDR3 in amino acids: CASIDRGGQNTEAFF. The DNA for the CDR3 is TGCGCCAGCATAGATCGGGGGGGGCAGAACACTGAAGCTTTCTTT.

The genes are TRBV5-1 and TRBJ2-1, with 9 positions matching TRBD2. The CDR3 runs to 15 residues. J was trimmed by 6 bases and V by 3 bases; bases with no gene match: 7. CDR1 and CDR2 from the germline V gene are SGHRS and YFSETQ. The DNA for the CDR3 is TGCGCCAGCAGCTATCCGGGACTAGCCTCCAATGAGCAGTTCTTC. Translation gives CASSYPGLASNEQFF.

The rearrangement uses TRBV6-5 and TRBJ2-7, with TRBD2 identical over 8 bases. Per the germline V gene, CDR1 is MNHEY and CDR2 is SVGAGI. Trimming cost V 0 bases and J 8 bases; bases outside gene matches: 9. The CDR3 loop spans 15 amino acids. In DNA form, the CDR3 reads TGTGCCAGCAGTTACTCCCAAGGGGCGGGGGGCAAGCAGTACTTC. Translated: CASSYSQGAGGKQYF.

The rearrangement joins TRBV5-1 to TRBJ1-1, with a tentative D call TRBD1 (5 bases). Per the germline V gene, CDR1 is SGHRS and CDR2 is YFSETQ. Trimming took off 0 bases at V and 2 bases at J, with 11 bases between the two ends. The CDR3 consists of 15 residues. The CDR3 DNA sequence: TGCGCCAGCAGCTTGGGCGGGACCAAAAACACTGAAGCTTTCTTT. Its protein is CASSLGGTKNTEAFF.

This chain uses TRBV6-1 with TRBJ1-6; perhaps TRBD1 as D (6 bases). Germline-derived CDR1 and CDR2 are MNHNS and SASEGT. The CDR3 sequence is 17 residues long. Trimming removed 2 bases from V and 13 bases from J, with 24 bases in between. The DNA of the CDR3 is TGTGCCAGCAGTGAAAACTCCGGGGGGGCCTCTCTTTCGCCCCTCCACTTT. Translated, it gives CASSENSGGASLSPLHF.

The chain carries TRBV5-1 and TRBJ2-3; TRBD1 is a possible D gene (6 bases). The CDR3 contains 17 residues. The germline V gene has CDR1 SGHRS and CDR2 YFSETQ. The ends were cut back, 3 bases at V and 5 bases at J, with 22 bases in the middle. CDR3 sequence (DNA): TGCGCCAGCAGCTCCGGGCATGGGACACCGGGTAGAGATACGCAGTATTTT. It specifies CASSSGHGTPGRDTQYF.

J is TRBJ1-1 and V is TRBV30, with 7 bases aligning to TRBD1. The CDR3 spans 13 residues. After removal of 5 bases from V and 2 bases from J, the junction contained 5 bases not matched to a gene. In germline, CDR1 is GTSNPN, CDR2 SVGIG (reference sequence). In nucleotides, the CDR3 is TGTGCCTGGTTGGGACAGTTAAACACTGAAGCTTTCTTT. Translation gives CAWLGQLNTEAFF.

The rearrangement joins TRBV5-1 to TRBJ2-5; the match to TRBD1 covers 9 bases. V dropped 4 bases and J dropped 3; count of bases not matched to a gene: 4. The CDR3 sequence is 14 residues long. Germline V gene sequence: CDR1 SGHRS, CDR2 YFSETQ. The CDR3 region is CASSAGTGKETQYF. CDR3 sequence (DNA): TGCGCCAGCAGCGCGGGGACAGGGAAAGAGACCCAGTACTTC.

The chain couples TRBV7-9 to TRBJ2-7; D not certain. V was clipped by 0 bases and J by 5 bases, with 14 bases between them. CDR3 length: 15 residues. Germline-derived CDR1 and CDR2 are SEHNR and FQNEAQ (reference sequence). The CDR3 is CASSLASAALDEQYF. Written as DNA, the CDR3 is TGTGCCAGCAGCTTAGCGTCGGCGGCTTTGGACGAGCAGTACTTC.

This chain uses TRBV25-1 with TRBJ2-4, with a weak D call TRBD2 (5 bases). V was cut by 0 bases and J by 3 bases, with 9 bases left in between. Germline V gives CDR1 MGHDK, CDR2 SYGVNS. The CDR3 sequence is 15 residues long. CDR3: CASSEYVGDKNIQYF. For the CDR3, the DNA is TGTGCCAGCAGTGAATACGTCGGGGACAAAAACATTCAGTACTTC.

The chain combines TRBV5-1 with TRBJ2-2; D not certain. CDR3 length: 16 residues. The germline V and J ends were trimmed by 4 bases and 7 bases, with 20 bases remaining between them. Germline CDR1 reads SGHRS; CDR2 reads YFSETQ. CDR3 protein: CASSLRYPGTGGELFF. The DNA for the CDR3 is TGCGCCAGCAGCCTTAGATACCCCGGCACGGGCGGGGAGCTGTTTTTT.

This clone showed up just once. The chain has TRBV19 and TRBJ2-5, with 9 positions matching TRBD1. CDR1 is LNHDA, CDR2 SQIVND, per germline (reference sequence). Trimming took 5 bases from V and 4 from J; bases not matched to a gene: 8. CDR3 length: 15 amino acids. CDR3 DNA: TGTGCCAGTAGTCCGGGGACAGGGCGTATAGAGACCCAGTACTTC. This gives the protein CASSPGTGRIETQYF.

The count of this clone is one. The CDR3 DNA follows: TGTGCCAGTAGCCCGGGCCTTTGGCGGGGGGGCCTAGTCGGGGAGCTGTTTTTT. It encodes CASSPGLWRGGLVGELFF. V and J are TRBV19 and TRBJ2-2; 9 bases align to TRBD2. V was clipped by 6 bases and J by 7 bases; unmatched bases: 18. Germline V gene sequence: CDR1 LNHDA, CDR2 SQIVND (reference sequence). This CDR3 spans 18 amino acids.

In DNA, the CDR3 is TGTGCCAGCAGTTATGGGGAGGGCGCGGAAGCTTTCTTT. Its translation is CASSYGEGAEAFF. This sequence joins TRBV6-6 and TRBJ1-1; D is unclear. V gave up 3 bases and J gave up 8 bases, with 13 bases separating them. Germline assignment: CDR1 MNHNY and CDR2 SVGAGI (reference sequence). This CDR3 comprises 13 residues.

In its sample, this clone was seen once. CDR3 bases: TGTGCCAGCAGCCCAGGCTCACCTGGGACTGAAGCTTTCTTT. It translates to CASSPGSPGTEAFF. V usage is TRBV14 and J usage is TRBJ1-1; D gene unclear. V lost 4 bases and J lost 5, with 14 bases in between. Germline CDR1 and CDR2: SGHDN and FVKESK. CDR3 length: 14 amino acids.

The CDR3 DNA follows: TGCGCCAGCAGCTTGGATGGACAGGGGGCGTATGGCTACACCTTC. This sequence encodes CASSLDGQGAYGYTF. The rearrangement joins TRBV5-1 to TRBJ1-2; 11 positions match TRBD1. Germline V gene sequence: CDR1 SGHRS, CDR2 YFSETQ. V was clipped by 0 bases and J by 5 bases; unmatched bases: 3. The CDR3 totals 15 residues.